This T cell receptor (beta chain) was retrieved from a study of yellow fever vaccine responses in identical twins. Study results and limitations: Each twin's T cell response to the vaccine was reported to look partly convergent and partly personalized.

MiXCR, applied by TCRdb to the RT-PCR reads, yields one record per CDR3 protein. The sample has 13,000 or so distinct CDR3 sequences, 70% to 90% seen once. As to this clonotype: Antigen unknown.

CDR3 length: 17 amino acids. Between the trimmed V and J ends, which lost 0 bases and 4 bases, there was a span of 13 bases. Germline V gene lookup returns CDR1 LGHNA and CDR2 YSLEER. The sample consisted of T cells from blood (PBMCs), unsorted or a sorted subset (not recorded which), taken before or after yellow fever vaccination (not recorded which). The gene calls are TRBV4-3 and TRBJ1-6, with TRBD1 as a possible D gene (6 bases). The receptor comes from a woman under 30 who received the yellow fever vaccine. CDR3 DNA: TGCGCCAGCAGCCAAGATCTGGGGGGCACTTATAATTCACCCCTCCACTTT. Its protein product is CASSQDLGGTYNSPLHF.